This is a list of T cell receptor beta chains from one sample in a study of shared clonotypes between healthy human individuals. Measured with immunoSEQ multiplex PCR; TCRdb has only the in-frame clones, and not every one. The table lists approximately 2.5 million clones, approximately 92% of them singletons. The sequencing sample was made of naive CD4+ T cells sorted from blood. These receptors came from a young man in good health. The CDR3 runs from the conserved cysteine through the conserved F or W. A D gene is named only where the DNA matches it firmly. Size values are once, few and many counts, or a class for expanded clones, and some rows have none.

clone_size	d_call	v_call	j_call	cdr3_nt	cdr3_aa
NA	NA	TRBV5-8	TRBJ2-3	TGTGCCAGCAGCTCAGGACGGCCTGTCACAGATACGCAGTATTTT	CASSSGRPVTDTQYF
once	TRBD1	TRBV2	TRBJ2-2	TGTGCCAGCAGTGGACAGGGCGTCGCCGGGGAGCTGTTTTTT	CASSGQGVAGELFF
NA	TRBD1	TRBV18	TRBJ1-4	TGTGCCAGCTCACGAGGACAGGAAGAAAAACTGTTTTTT	CASSRGQEEKLFF
NA	NA	TRBV4-2	TRBJ2-7	TGTGCCAGCAGCCAAGAGGCCGGGGGCTCCTACGAGCAGTACTTC	CASSQEAGGSYEQYF
NA	NA	TRBV4-2	TRBJ1-6	TGTGCCAGCAGCCAAGAGGTCCAGGGGTCTAATTCACCCCTCCACTTT	CASSQEVQGSNSPLHF
NA	TRBD1	TRBV7-9	TRBJ2-5	TGTGCCAGCAGCCAAACCGGGACAGGGGGCGCAGAGACCCAGTACTTC	CASSQTGTGGAETQYF
NA	NA	TRBV30	TRBJ1-3	TGTGCCGGGGGGGCCGCGCTCGGAAACACCATATATTTT	CAGGAALGNTIYF
NA	NA	TRBV4-1	TRBJ1-2	TGCGCCAGCAGCCAAGGTAGGGCGCGGGGGCGAGACTATGGCTACACCTTC	CASSQGRARGRDYGYTF
NA	NA	TRBV6-5	TRBJ1-2	TGTGCCAGCAGTTACTCGATTATGGGACGGAACTATGGCTACACCTTC	CASSYSIMGRNYGYTF
NA	NA	TRBV6-5	TRBJ2-1	TGTGCCAGCAGTCCCGAGGGACGGTACAATGAGCAGTTCTTC	CASSPEGRYNEQFF
NA	NA	TRBV28	TRBJ2-7	TGTGCCAGCAGTTTAAAGCACAGGCTCTACGAGCAGTACTTC	CASSLKHRLYEQYF
NA	TRBD1	TRBV11-2	TRBJ1-1	TGTGCCAGCAGCCCGGACAGGGGCTCTGAAGCTTTCTTT	CASSPDRGSEAFF
NA	TRBD1	TRBV2	TRBJ2-5	TGTGCCAGCAGTCACAGGGGCGGAGAGACCCAGTACTTC	CASSHRGGETQYF
NA	TRBD2	TRBV19	TRBJ2-7	TGTGCCAGTAGTATTAGGGGGGCTAGCGGGATCACCTCCTACGAGCAGTACTTC	CASSIRGASGITSYEQYF
NA	NA	TRBV29-1	TRBJ2-3	TGCAGTGCTCTATGGGGGCGCACAGATACGCAGTATTTT	CSALWGRTDTQYF
NA	NA	TRBV6-1	TRBJ2-7	TGTGCCAGCAGTGAGGGGCAGGTAACGACCTACGAGCAGTACTTC	CASSEGQVTTYEQYF
NA	NA	TRBV14	TRBJ1-5	TGTGCCAGCAGCCCGGATACGCGTCAGCCCCAGCATTTT	CASSPDTRQPQHF
NA	NA	TRBV30	TRBJ2-7	TGTGCCTGGAGCGCCGGGAGCTACGAGCAGTACTTC	CAWSAGSYEQYF
NA	NA	TRBV30	TRBJ2-1	TGTGCCTGGAGTGCCGGGTTATACAATGAGCAGTTCTTC	CAWSAGLYNEQFF
NA	TRBD1	TRBV19	TRBJ1-6	TGTGCCAGTAGTACAGGGGACAGAGATAATTCACCCCTCCACTTT	CASSTGDRDNSPLHF
NA	NA	TRBV11-3	TRBJ2-4	TGTGCCAGCAGCTTAGACAAGGACATTCAGTACTTC	CASSLDKDIQYF
NA	TRBD1	TRBV27	TRBJ2-3	TGTGCCAGCAGTTCAGGGGGCGGGGCCAGGACGCAGTATTTT	CASSSGGGARTQYF
NA	TRBD1	TRBV4-1	TRBJ1-2	TGCGCCAGCAGCCAAATGGACAGGGAACGGCGTTTC	CASSQMDRERRF
NA	TRBD1	TRBV4-1	TRBJ1-5	TGCGCCAGCAGCCAAATAGGCAGGGACAGGGGAAGGCAGCCCCAGCATTTT	CASSQIGRDRGRQPQHF
NA	NA	TRBV6-5	TRBJ2-5	TGTGCCAGAAACACCCTGTACTTC	CARNTLYF
once	NA	TRBV9	TRBJ2-1	TGTGCCAGCAGCCCGGCCCAATTTAGCATGTCTACCTACAATGAGCAGTTCTTC	CASSPAQFSMSTYNEQFF